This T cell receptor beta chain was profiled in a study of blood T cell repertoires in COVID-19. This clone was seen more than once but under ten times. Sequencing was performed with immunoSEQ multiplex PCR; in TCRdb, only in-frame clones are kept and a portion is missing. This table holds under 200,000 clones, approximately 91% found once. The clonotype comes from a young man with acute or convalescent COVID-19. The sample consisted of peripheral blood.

The CDR3, as DNA: TGTGCCACCAGTCGTGGGGCCAGGGTAGGTTCCTACGAGCAGTACTTC. Residues: CATSRGARVGSYEQYF. The V gene is TRBV19, the J gene TRBJ2-7, with D perhaps TRBD1 (5 bases). Germline V gives CDR1 LNHDA, CDR2 SQIVND (reference sequence). CDR3 size: 16 residues. The germline V and J ends were trimmed by 10 bases and 1 base, with 23 bases remaining between them.